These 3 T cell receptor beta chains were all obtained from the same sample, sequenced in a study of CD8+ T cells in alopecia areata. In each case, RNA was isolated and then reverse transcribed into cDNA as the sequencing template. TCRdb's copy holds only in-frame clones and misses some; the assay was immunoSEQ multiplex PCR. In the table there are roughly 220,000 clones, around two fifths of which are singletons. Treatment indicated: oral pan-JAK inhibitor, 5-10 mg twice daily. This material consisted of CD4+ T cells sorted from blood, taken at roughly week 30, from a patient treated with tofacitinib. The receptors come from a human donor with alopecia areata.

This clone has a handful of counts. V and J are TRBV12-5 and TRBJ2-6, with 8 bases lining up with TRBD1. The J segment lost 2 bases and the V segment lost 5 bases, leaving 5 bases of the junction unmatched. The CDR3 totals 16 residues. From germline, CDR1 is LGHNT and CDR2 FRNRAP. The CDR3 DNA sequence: TGTGCTAGTGGTCTCCAGGGGGCGGCTGGGGCCAACGTCCTGACTTTC. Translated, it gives CASGLQGAAGANVLTF.

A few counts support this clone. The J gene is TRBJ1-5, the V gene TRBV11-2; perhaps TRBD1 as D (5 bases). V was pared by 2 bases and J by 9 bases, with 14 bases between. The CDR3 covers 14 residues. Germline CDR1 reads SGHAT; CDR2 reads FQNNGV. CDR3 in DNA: TGTGCCAGCAGCTTATCAGGGCCTCAGGGGCCCCAGCATTTT. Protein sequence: CASSLSGPQGPQHF.

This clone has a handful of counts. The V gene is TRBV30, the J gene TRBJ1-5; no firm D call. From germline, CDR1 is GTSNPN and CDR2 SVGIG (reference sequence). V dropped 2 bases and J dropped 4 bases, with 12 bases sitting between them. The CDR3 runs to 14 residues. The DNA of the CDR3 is TGTGCCTGGAGTCCTGGGAGGGTAAATCAGCCCCAGCATTTT. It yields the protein CAWSPGRVNQPQHF. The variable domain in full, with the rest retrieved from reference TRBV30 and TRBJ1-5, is SQTIHQWPATLVQPVGSPLSLECTVEGTSNPNLYWYRQAAGRGLQLLFYSVGIGQISSEVPQNLSASRPQDRQFILSSKKLLLSDSGFYLCAWSPGRVNQPQHFGDGTRLSIL.